The text below deals with one TCR beta chain. The record originates from a study of Ad26.COV2.S vaccination and SARS-CoV-2 variants. Background on the study: Intramuscular Ad26.COV2.S doses were given once or twice, 56 days apart.

Sequencing was performed with immunoSEQ multiplex PCR; in TCRdb, only in-frame clones are kept and a portion is missing. This sample has 400,000 to 450,000 clones; over 80% occur once, and the top ten carry more than 1.5%. V dropped 1 base and J dropped 0 bases, with 13 bases sitting between them. The CDR3 has 17 amino acids. Germline V lookup: CDR1 LGHDT, CDR2 YNNKEL (reference sequence). As for treatment: roughly 18 received Ad26.COV2.S at low or high dose, single or two shots; several received placebo; per-sample allocation not given. Specimens were obtained on day 63 following the first vaccine or placebo injection.

Sequencing was performed on peripheral blood, taken in a trial of Ad26.COV2.S vaccine versus placebo. The sequence derives from a person between 18 and 65 years old who received the Ad26.COV2.S COVID-19 vaccine or a placebo. V and J are TRBV3-1 (or the pseudogene TRBV3-2) and TRBJ1-3; D ambiguous. The CDR3 spells CASSQALGKGSGNTIYF. As DNA, the CDR3 is TGTGCCAGCAGCCAAGCTCTGGGAAAAGGCTCTGGAAACACCATATATTTT.